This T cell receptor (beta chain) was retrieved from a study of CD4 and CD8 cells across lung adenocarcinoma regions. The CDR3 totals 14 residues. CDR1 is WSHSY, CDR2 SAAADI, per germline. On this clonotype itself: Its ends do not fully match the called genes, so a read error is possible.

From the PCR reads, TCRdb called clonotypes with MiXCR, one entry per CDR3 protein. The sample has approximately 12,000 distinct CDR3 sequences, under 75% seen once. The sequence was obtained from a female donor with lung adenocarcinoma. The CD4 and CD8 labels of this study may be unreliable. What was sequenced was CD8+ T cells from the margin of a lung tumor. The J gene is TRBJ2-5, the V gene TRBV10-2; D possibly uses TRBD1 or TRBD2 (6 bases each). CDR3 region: CAGLGGGDQEIQYF. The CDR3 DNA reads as TGTGCGGGGCTGGGGGGCGGTGACCAAGAGATCCAGTACTTC.